This TCR beta chain came from a study of shared clonotypes between healthy human individuals. On the study more broadly: The plates for each donor numbered three CD4 naive, three CD4 memory, two CD8 naive and one CD8 memory.

The table came from immunoSEQ multiplex PCR; TCRdb's copy has only in-frame clones and leaves some out. The data show some 1.4 million clones, 96% seen once. Trimming cost V 1 base and J 7 bases, with 11 bases left between them. The CDR3 totals 14 residues. Germline assignment: CDR1 SEHNR and CDR2 FQNEAQ (reference sequence). This sequence originates from a young man in good health. The chain uses TRBV7-9 and TRBJ2-1, with D possibly matching TRBD2 (5 bases). The sample consisted of naive CD4+ T cells sorted from blood. Subset denoted: CD45RA+ positively selected. The CDR3 sequence is CASSLDPSRNEQFF. The DNA of the CDR3 is TGTGCCAGCAGCTTAGACCCTAGCCGGAATGAGCAGTTCTTC. Supplemented by reference TRBV7-9 and TRBJ2-1, the full variable domain reads DTGVSQNPRHKITKRGQNVTFRCDPISEHNRLYWYRQTLGQGPEFLTYFQNEAQLEKSRLLSDRFSAERPKGSFSTLEIQRTEQGDSAMYLCASSLDPSRNEQFFGPGTRLTVL.